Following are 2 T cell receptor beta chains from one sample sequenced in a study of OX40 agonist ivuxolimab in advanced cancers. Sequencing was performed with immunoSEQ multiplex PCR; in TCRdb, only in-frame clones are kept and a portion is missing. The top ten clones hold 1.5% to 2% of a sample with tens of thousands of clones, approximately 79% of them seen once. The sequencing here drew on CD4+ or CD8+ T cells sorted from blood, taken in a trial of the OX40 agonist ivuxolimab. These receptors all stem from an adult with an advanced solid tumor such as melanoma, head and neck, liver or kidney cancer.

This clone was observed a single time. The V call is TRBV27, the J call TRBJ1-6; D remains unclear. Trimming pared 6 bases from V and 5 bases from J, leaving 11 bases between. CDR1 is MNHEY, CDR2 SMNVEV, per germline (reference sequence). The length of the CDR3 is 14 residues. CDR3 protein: CASSSGRDNSPLHF. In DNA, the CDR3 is TGTGCCAGCAGCTCCGGACGGGATAATTCACCCCTCCACTTT.

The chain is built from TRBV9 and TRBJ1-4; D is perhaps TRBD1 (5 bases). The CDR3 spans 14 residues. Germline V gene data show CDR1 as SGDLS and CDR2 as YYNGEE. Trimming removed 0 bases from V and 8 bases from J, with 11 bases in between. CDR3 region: CASSVAQGEEKLFF. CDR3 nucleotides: TGTGCCAGCAGCGTAGCTCAGGGTGAGGAAAAACTGTTTTTT.